This record concerns one TCR beta chain sequence. The antigen is unknown. The immunoSEQ assay was v3. The table came from immunoSEQ multiplex PCR; TCRdb's copy has only in-frame clones and leaves some out. The table records more than 9,000 clones, about 54% of them present only once. These data come from a study of TIL therapy for anti-PD-1-resistant metastatic lung cancer. Overall study: Patients had a median age of approximately 50 years (range about 38-85).

Study-wide points: Compared with baseline intratumoral T cells, expanded TIL cultures were more clonal and less diverse (approximately 6% vs 31%).

The time point denotes: pre-treatment sample, taken before nivolumab and TIL therapy. The tumor samples were excised metastases, mostly pleural nodules or supraclavicular lymph nodes. Stage 4 NSCLC adults joined between October 2017 and January 2020. Source: tumor tissue, taken at baseline. This sequence was found in a person aged 25 to 80 with non-small cell lung cancer.

The CDR3 DNA follows: TGTGCCAGCAGCTTTGGGGGCAATCAGCCCCAGCATTTT. It translates to CASSFGGNQPQHF. The chain joins TRBV7-2 to TRBJ1-5, with no clear D. Germline CDR1 SGHTA, CDR2 FQGNSA. V was trimmed by 3 bases and J by 2 bases, leaving 5 bases between them. The length of the CDR3 is 13 residues.